This T cell receptor beta chain derives from a study of a mutant IDH1 vaccine in newly diagnosed glioma. Study summary: Vaccinations were initiated 4-6 weeks following radiotherapy alone, or were given together with temozolomide cycles. Before enrollment, patients got radiotherapy alone, temozolomide alone, or mostly the combination. Visit V13 took place at week 47, and visit V12 happened at week 35.

Using immunoSEQ multiplex PCR, the repertoire was profiled, and TCRdb retains in-frame clones only, with some absent. The sample lists 25,000 to 40,000 clones, 81% occurring once. Time point: week 35, safety follow-up. In every dose of vaccine, 300 ug of mutant IDH1 20-mer peptide was given alongside topical imiquimod. Every donor had a new WHO grade 3 or 4 astrocytoma that was IDH1-mutant, with loss of nuclear ATRX. Germline assignment: CDR1 SGDLS and CDR2 YYNGEE. CDR3 length: 15 amino acids. V lost 5 bases and J 5 bases, leaving 19 bases between the germline ends. This clone was picked up one time. Its cognate antigen is unknown.

This chain uses TRBV9 with TRBJ1-2; D unclear. The sequence derives from a man aged 25 to 40 with glioma. The starting material was PBMCs, obtained from a glioma patient whose treatment included an IDH1 peptide vaccine. This CDR3 is CASRGSVATGYGYTF. Here the CDR3 DNA reads TGTGCCAGCAGGGGCTCGGTGGCGACGGGTTATGGCTACACCTTC.